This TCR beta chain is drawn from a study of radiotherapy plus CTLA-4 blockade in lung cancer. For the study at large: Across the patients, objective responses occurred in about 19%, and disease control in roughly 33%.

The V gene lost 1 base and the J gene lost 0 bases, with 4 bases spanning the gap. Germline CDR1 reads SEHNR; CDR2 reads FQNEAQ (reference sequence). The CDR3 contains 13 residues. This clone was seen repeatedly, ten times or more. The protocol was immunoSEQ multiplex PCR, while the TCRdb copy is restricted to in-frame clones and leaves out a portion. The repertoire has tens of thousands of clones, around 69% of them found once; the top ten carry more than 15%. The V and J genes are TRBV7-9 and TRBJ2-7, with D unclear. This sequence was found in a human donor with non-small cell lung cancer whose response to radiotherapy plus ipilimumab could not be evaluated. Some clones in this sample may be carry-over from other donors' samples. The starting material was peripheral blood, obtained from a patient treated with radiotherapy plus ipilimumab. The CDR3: CASSLVSSYEQYF. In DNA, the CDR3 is TGTGCCAGCAGCTTAGTGAGCTCCTACGAGCAGTACTTC.